Described below is a single T cell receptor beta chain sequence and its context. Its antigen is unidentified. Tumor tissue was taken before any definitive surgery or chemotherapy was given. This entry comes from a study of high-grade serous ovarian cancer treatment subgroups. At the level of the study: Mean per sample: about 15,000 reads, thousands of unique TCR beta rearrangements.

Measured with immunoSEQ multiplex PCR; TCRdb has only the in-frame clones, and not every one. Among 3,500 to 4,500 clones listed, about four fifths were seen once. Study-wide points: Clonal relatedness tracked neoantigen level, and by trend copy number and mutation load. Repertoire analysis covered CDR3 alone, not CDR1 or CDR2. These tumor repertoires lack spatial information from bulk sequencing.

This CDR3 comprises 16 residues. CDR1 is SGHDT, CDR2 YYEEEE, per germline. Germline trimming cut 4 bases from V and 3 bases from J; bases unmatched to any gene: 10. V usage is TRBV5-6 and J usage is TRBJ1-2; 9 nucleotides match TRBD1. The receptor was isolated from a human donor with high-grade serous ovarian cancer. Sequences were obtained from tumor tissue. The CDR3 DNA reads TGTGCCAGCAGCCATCCGGGACAGGGAGGAGACTATGGCTACACCTTC. As protein: CASSHPGQGGDYGYTF. Complete variable domain (other parts from reference TRBV5-6 and TRBJ1-2): DAGVTQSPTHLIKTRGQQVTLRCSPKSGHDTVSWYQQALGQGPQFIFQYYEEEERQRGNFPDRFSGHQFPNYSSELNVNALLLGDSALYLCASSHPGQGGDYGYTFGSGTRLTVV.